This T cell receptor (beta chain) was sequenced for a study of blood T cell repertoires in COVID-19 (dated by TCRdb to 2018 to 2020). Background for the entire study: Samples covering the acute and convalescent phases of COVID-19 were provided by collaborators in the United States, Italy and Spain. The prospective study material was composed of cDNA or gDNA derived from T cells, B-cell-depleted T cells, or PBMCs. The dataset comprised deeply sampled blood TCRbeta repertoires from subjects exposed to, actively infected with, or recovered from COVID-19. Where available, HLA class I and class II types were obtained from metadata supplied by the sample provider rather than from assay-based typing. The samples were drawn from the first 160 participants of the ongoing ImmuneRACE study and from 950 to 1,500 subjects provided by 6 global collaborators. A de-identified subject ID, COVID-19 status, age in years and sex were almost always included in the sample metadata. A freely available public database, intended as a resource for researchers studying the immune response to SARS-CoV-2, is where the repertoires were released.

Enrolling through a virtual design, the prospective study's participants ranged in age from roughly 18 to 89 years and lived across some 22 United States geographic areas. To assign participants to cohorts, the prospective study relied on clinical history that participants themselves reported in a screening survey and a study questionnaire. ImmuneRACE Cohort 3 recovered participants were defined by two consecutive negative NP/OP PCR tests, healthcare professional clearance, or symptom resolution. In the prospective study, whole blood, serum and a nasopharyngeal or oropharyngeal swab were collected from each participant by mobile phlebotomists. Additional blood draws and questionnaires over an approximately two-month period could optionally be provided by prospective study participants. Before DNA extraction, prospective study blood samples were shipped either frozen or at room temperature. TCRbeta CDR3 regions were amplified from genomic DNA by means of the immunoSEQ Assay, a bias-controlled multiplex PCR. The authors processed their data as follows. The number of nucleated cells in each sample was estimated from the amplification of reference gene primers within the assay. To quantify the absolute abundance of each unique TCRbeta CDR3 rearrangement, sequence reads were collapsed and filtered. For each sample, productive Simpson clonality was calculated by taking the square root of Simpson's diversity index across productive rearrangements. The clones in this table, taken by TCRdb from immuneACCESS, are in-frame only. Not every clone is retained; where verified, under half of the shortfall comes from an unresolved V gene, and the cause of the rest is unknown. V and J calls and clone size are as listed in that table; D and trimming were resolved from the DNA. This sample has 250,000 to 350,000 clones in its table, and roughly 90% of those were observed once. Approximately 17% of the sample comes from the top ten.

About this clone: No cognate antigen has been identified for it. No qualities accompany the bases; no much larger clone lies one base away.

Overall study outcomes, separate from this receptor: The amount of clinical and demographic metadata varied by source and participant and was provided uncurated.

The CDR3 runs 16 residues from the cysteine to the phenylalanine. Only the CDR3 DNA stays, 48 bases, in frame from base 1. V and J are truncated by 4 bases and 0 bases respectively, leaving an intervening sequence of 16 bases. Reading the germline V gene gives CDR1 SQVTM and CDR2 ANQGSEA. This TCR was recovered from a woman between 25 and 40 years old who had recovered from COVID-19. The sequence is built from TRBV29-1 and TRBJ1-5; no confident D gene assignment can be made. Material: PBMCs or T cells enriched from blood (not recorded which). The DNA sequence follows: TGCAGCGTTGCTGTCTGGCAGCACTATAGCAATCAGCCCCAGCATTTT. It specifies CSVAVWQHYSNQPQHF.